A single sample is the source of the 24 T cell receptor beta chains below, sequenced in a study of high-grade serous ovarian cancer treatment subgroups. Tumor tissue was taken before any definitive surgery or chemotherapy was given. The method was immunoSEQ multiplex PCR; TCRdb's version includes in-frame clones alone and lacks a portion of them. The data contain about 11,000 clones, roughly four fifths of them seen just once; the ten biggest clones take up 5.5% to 8.5%. Sequenced sample: tumor tissue. The receptors derive from a human donor with high-grade serous ovarian cancer.

The V gene is TRBV2, the J gene TRBJ2-1; TRBD2 matches 9 bases. The CDR3 extends over 12 amino acids. Germline CDR1 SNHLY, CDR2 FYNNEI. V shed 5 bases, J shed 11 bases, and the junction held 4 bases outside the gene matches. The CDR3 DNA sequence: TGTGCCAGCAGTCAGACTAGCGGCCAGCAGTTCTTC. This codes for CASSQTSGQQFF.

The J gene is TRBJ2-2, the V gene TRBV30; 8 bases fit TRBD1. CDR3 size: 13 residues. Germline V gives CDR1 GTSNPN, CDR2 SVGIG (reference sequence). Trimming took 3 bases from V and 8 from J; bases not matched to a gene: 5. Here the CDR3 reads CAWSPTGVGELFF. The CDR3 DNA sequence: TGTGCCTGGAGCCCGACAGGGGTGGGGGAGCTGTTTTTT.

The CDR3 protein is CASSIIGNEQYF. The CDR3 DNA is TGTGCCAGTAGTATTATAGGGAACGAGCAGTACTTC. The rearrangement joins TRBV19 to TRBJ2-7; D remains ambiguous. The CDR3 is 12 residues long. Germline V CDR1 and CDR2: LNHDA, SQIVND (reference sequence). V lost 3 bases, J lost 5 bases, and 8 bases lay in between.

The V call is TRBV6-1, the J call TRBJ1-5, with unresolved D. CDR1 and CDR2 from the germline V gene are MNHNS and SASEGT. This CDR3 is 13 amino acids long. V was trimmed by 2 bases and J by 5 bases, leaving 7 bases between them. The CDR3, as DNA: TGTGCCAGCAGTGAACGGTGGGATCAGCCCCAGCATTTT. Amino acids: CASSERWDQPQHF.

V usage is TRBV19 and J usage is TRBJ1-3, with D hard to call. V lost 2 bases to trimming and J lost 0 bases, with 8 bases between them. The CDR3 has 15 residues. Germline loops: CDR1 LNHDA, CDR2 SQIVND (reference sequence). CDR3 loop: CASSILRTSGNTIYF. Here the CDR3 DNA reads TGTGCCAGTAGTATACTCCGCACCTCTGGAAACACCATATATTTT.

In this sample, this clone turned up a few times. CDR3 bases: TGTGCCAGCAGCGGACCCTCCTACGAGCAGTACTTC. Its protein product is CASSGPSYEQYF. V gene TRBV6-5 combines with J gene TRBJ2-7; unclear D gene. The CDR3 is made up of 12 amino acids. The ends were cut back, 6 bases at V and 0 bases at J, with 6 bases in the middle. CDR1 and CDR2 (germline): MNHEY, SVGAGI.

The genes are TRBV6-1 and TRBJ2-2; TRBD1 agrees at 9 bases. The CDR3 runs to 15 residues. V trimming: 6 bases; J trimming: 4 bases; junction bases outside the gene matches: 6. Per the germline V gene, CDR1 is MNHNS and CDR2 is SASEGT. As DNA, the CDR3 is TGTGCCAGCAGCACGGGACAGGGCCTCACCGGGGAGCTGTTTTTT. Translating it yields CASSTGQGLTGELFF.

The genes are TRBV6-1 and TRBJ1-5; D remains ambiguous. The CDR3 extends over 14 amino acids. The germline V and J ends were trimmed by 3 bases and 6 bases, with 12 bases remaining between them. Germline lookup yields CDR1 MNHNS and CDR2 SASEGT. The CDR3 region has the DNA TGTGCCAGCAGTGATCGCCCCCTTGGTCAGCCCCAGCATTTT. Translated: CASSDRPLGQPQHF.

This clone was counted once. The rearrangement joins TRBV6-6 to TRBJ1-1; D is unresolved. From germline, CDR1 is MNHNY and CDR2 SVGAGI (reference sequence). The V and J ends lost 2 bases and 5 bases respectively, with 9 bases between them. The CDR3 consists of 13 residues. The CDR3 loop is CASSYGGRTEAFF. The CDR3 DNA reads as TGTGCCAGCAGTTACGGAGGGAGGACTGAAGCTTTCTTT.

The rearrangement joins TRBV14 to TRBJ2-4; D perhaps matches TRBD2 (6 bases). Germline assignment: CDR1 SGHDN and CDR2 FVKESK. Trimming took 1 base from V and 1 from J, leaving 11 bases between them. The CDR3 is 16 amino acids. The CDR3 region has the DNA TGTGCCAGCAGCCAAGGCGGGAATTGGGCCAAAAACATTCAGTACTTC. Protein sequence: CASSQGGNWAKNIQYF.

This chain links TRBV27 with TRBJ2-3, with TRBD2 matching over 12 bases. The CDR3 consists of 14 residues. Trimming cost V 7 bases and J 4 bases; bases outside gene matches: 3. Germline V gives CDR1 MNHEY, CDR2 SMNVEV (reference sequence). The CDR3 loop reads CASKTSGRSDTQYF. The DNA of the CDR3 is TGTGCCAGCAAGACTAGCGGGAGATCAGATACGCAGTATTTT.

In its sample, this clone was seen once. The gene calls are TRBV30 and TRBJ2-3; TRBD2 matches 11 bases. The CDR3 loop spans 18 amino acids. Unmatched junction bases numbered 13, after V lost 3 bases and J lost 2 bases. Germline V gene data show CDR1 as GTSNPN and CDR2 as SVGIG (reference sequence). The CDR3 DNA reads TGTGCCTGGAGGGGTTGGGCTAGCGGGAGGCTAACCACAGATACGCAGTATTTT. Amino acids: CAWRGWASGRLTTDTQYF.

V gene TRBV16 combines with J gene TRBJ2-1, with D perhaps matching TRBD2 (5 bases). The CDR3 loop spans 16 amino acids. Germline assignment: CDR1 KGHSY and CDR2 FQNENV. Between the trimmed V and J ends, which lost 4 bases and 0 bases, there was a span of 13 bases. The DNA of the CDR3 is TGTGCCAGCAGCCCTAGGACTGCAAGCTCCTACAATGAGCAGTTCTTC. This encodes CASSPRTASSYNEQFF.

This clone was picked up a small number of times. The gene calls are TRBV2 and TRBJ1-2; TRBD1 agrees at 7 bases. J was trimmed by 7 bases and V by 5 bases; bases with no gene match: 7. CDR3 length equals 13 residues. The germline V gene encodes CDR1 SNHLY and CDR2 FYNNEI. The CDR3 protein is CASSTGTAFGYTF. The CDR3 region has the DNA TGTGCCAGCAGTACCGGGACAGCGTTTGGCTACACCTTC.

This chain's CDR3 is CASSPNYGYTF. The CDR3 DNA sequence: TGTGCCAGCAGTCCTAACTATGGCTACACCTTC. This rearrangement joins TRBV6-6 to TRBJ1-2, with D uncertain. The CDR3 extends over 11 amino acids. CDR1 and CDR2 from the germline V gene are MNHNY and SVGAGI (reference sequence). V was clipped by 5 bases and J by 0 bases, with 1 base between them.

The gene calls are TRBV6-1 and TRBJ2-7, with no clear D. This CDR3 comprises 14 residues. V was cut by 3 bases and J by 4 bases, with 13 bases left in between. Germline loops: CDR1 MNHNS, CDR2 SASEGT. Written as DNA, the CDR3 is TGTGCCAGCAGTGAGGTCCGCCGGACGTACGAGCAGTACTTC. Translating gives CASSEVRRTYEQYF.

The chain is built from TRBV6-5 and TRBJ2-5; the D gene could be TRBD1 or TRBD2 (5 bases each). Trimming removed 8 bases at V and 1 base at J, with 8 bases between. The CDR3 totals 12 residues. Germline-derived CDR1 and CDR2 are MNHEY and SVGAGI. CDR3 sequence (DNA): TGTGCCAGCGGGGACCCCCAAGAGACCCAGTACTTC. This gives the protein CASGDPQETQYF.

The rearrangement joins TRBV11-2 to TRBJ2-7; weak D call: TRBD2 (5 bases). This CDR3 has 15 amino acids. CDR1 is SGHAT, CDR2 FQNNGV, per germline. V was clipped by 5 bases and J by 3 bases, with 17 bases between them. The CDR3 is CASSRKEDRGYEQYF. The CDR3 DNA follows: TGTGCCAGCAGCCGAAAAGAGGACCGGGGCTACGAGCAGTACTTC. The full variable domain, completed using reference TRBV11-2 and TRBJ2-7, is EAGVAQSPRYKIIEKRQSVAFWCNPISGHATLYWYQQILGQGPKLLIQFQNNGVVDDSQLPKDRFSAERLKGVDSTLKIQPAKLEDSAVYLCASSRKEDRGYEQYFGPGTRLTVT.

The V call is TRBV15, the J call TRBJ2-1; 7 nucleotides align to TRBD2. The CDR3 length is 15 residues. After removal of 6 bases from V and 8 bases from J, the junction contained 13 bases not matched to a gene. Germline CDR1 LNHNV, CDR2 YYDKDF (reference sequence). This CDR3 is CATRLDGGSFDEQFF. In DNA, the CDR3 is TGTGCCACCAGGCTAGACGGCGGGAGTTTCGATGAGCAGTTCTTC.

This sequence joins TRBV28 and TRBJ2-1; 9 bases match TRBD1. CDR1 and CDR2 (germline): MDHEN, SYDVKM. Trimming removed 5 bases from V and 3 bases from J; junction bases left unmatched: 8. The CDR3 loop spans 16 amino acids. CDR3 bases: TGTGCCAGCAGTCCGACGACAGGGGGAATCTACAATGAGCAGTTCTTC. This translates into CASSPTTGGIYNEQFF.

The rearrangement uses TRBV9 and TRBJ1-5; D not certain. The CDR3 has 14 amino acids. Germline assignment: CDR1 SGDLS and CDR2 YYNGEE. The V and J ends lost 0 bases and 6 bases respectively, with 10 bases between them. The CDR3 DNA reads as TGTGCCAGCAGCGTAGCGGGCGTAGGTCAGCCCCAGCATTTT. This sequence encodes CASSVAGVGQPQHF.

V gene TRBV5-6 combines with J gene TRBJ2-1; D ambiguous. Germline assignment: CDR1 SGHDT and CDR2 YYEEEE. The CDR3 is 13 residues long. Trimming took 3 bases from V and 5 from J, leaving 9 bases between them. In DNA, the CDR3 is TGTGCCAGCAGCTACCCCTCGAACAATGAGCAGTTCTTC. This encodes CASSYPSNNEQFF. Using reference TRBV5-6 and TRBJ2-1 for the parts outside the CDR3, the full variable domain is DAGVTQSPTHLIKTRGQQVTLRCSPKSGHDTVSWYQQALGQGPQFIFQYYEEEERQRGNFPDRFSGHQFPNYSSELNVNALLLGDSALYLCASSYPSNNEQFFGPGTRLTVL.

This clone was detected only once. The chain employs TRBV6-1 and TRBJ2-1; D is possibly TRBD1 or TRBD2 (6 bases each). Germline V lookup: CDR1 MNHNS, CDR2 SASEGT. Between the trimmed V and J ends, which lost 8 bases and 8 bases, there was a span of 16 bases. The CDR3 length is 13 residues. Here the CDR3 DNA reads TGTGCCAGCCGACTAGGGGGTTTGGATGAGCAGTTCTTC. It is translated as CASRLGGLDEQFF.

This chain joins TRBV25-1 and TRBJ2-1; D is undetermined. Per germline, CDR1 MGHDK and CDR2 SYGVNS. The CDR3 has 13 amino acids. Trimming stripped 3 bases from V and 5 bases from J, with 8 bases between. For the CDR3, the DNA is TGTGCCAGCAGTGAGGGAAGACACAATGAGCAGTTCTTC. Its protein is CASSEGRHNEQFF.